Below are 8 T cell receptor beta chains sequenced from a single sample in a study of T cells in localized non-small cell lung cancer. Method: immunoSEQ multiplex PCR; TCRdb's copy keeps in-frame clones and lacks some. The data contain 130,000 or so clones, 70% to 90% of them singletons. This specimen consisted of peripheral blood, obtained before any cancer treatment. Every receptor here comes from a female donor aged 60 or older with stage I lung adenocarcinoma.

The chain employs TRBV9 and TRBJ2-5, with TRBD2 identical over 8 bases. V lost 3 bases and J lost 2; bases outside the gene matches: 6. Germline lookup yields CDR1 SGDLS and CDR2 YYNGEE. There are 15 residues in the CDR3. The CDR3 here is CASSETSGWQETQYF. The CDR3 region has the DNA TGTGCCAGCAGCGAAACTAGCGGATGGCAAGAGACCCAGTACTTC.

The chain couples TRBV10-2 to TRBJ2-5; TRBD2 aligns across 13 bases. Trimming took 0 bases from V and 3 from J; bases not matched to a gene: 4. Germline V CDR1 and CDR2: WSHSY, SAAADI. The CDR3 sequence is 17 residues long. Written as DNA, the CDR3 is TGCGCCAGCAGTGAGTCGAGAGGACTAGCGGGGGAAGAGACCCAGTACTTC. Amino acid sequence: CASSESRGLAGEETQYF.

The chain has TRBV5-1 and TRBJ2-5; 13 positions agree with TRBD2. J lost 1 base, V lost 4 bases, and 10 bases had no gene match. This CDR3 contains 18 residues. The germline V gene has CDR1 SGHRS and CDR2 YFSETQ. This CDR3 is CASSRTSGSLGSQETQYF. In DNA, the CDR3 is TGCGCCAGCAGCAGGACTAGCGGGAGTCTGGGAAGCCAAGAGACCCAGTACTTC.

V usage is TRBV2 and J usage is TRBJ2-3, with D tentatively TRBD2 (6 bases). The CDR3 is 13 residues long. Between the trimmed V and J ends, which lost 5 bases and 13 bases, there was a span of 19 bases. Germline values: CDR1 SNHLY, CDR2 FYNNEI. CDR3: CASSPGLLTQKYF. CDR3 in DNA: TGTGCCAGCAGTCCGGGACTGCTCACACAAAAGTATTTT.

CDR3 coding DNA: TGCGCCAGCAGCTTGTGGGCAGATACGCAGTATTTT. This translates into CASSLWADTQYF. The V and J genes are TRBV5-1 and TRBJ2-3; no clear D gene. CDR3 length: 12 residues. CDR1 and CDR2 (germline): SGHRS, YFSETQ. V lost 1 base, J lost 4 bases, and 4 bases lay in between. Drawing the rest from reference TRBV5-1 and TRBJ2-3, the complete variable domain is KAGVTQTPRYLIKTRGQQVTLSCSPISGHRSVSWYQQTPGQGLQFLFEYFSETQRNKGNFPGRFSGRQFSNSRSEMNVSTLELGDSALYLCASSLWADTQYFGPGTRLTVL.

The J gene is TRBJ1-2, the V gene TRBV28, with D hard to call. Germline CDR1 is MDHEN and CDR2 is SYDVKM. This CDR3 comprises 12 residues. Trimming cost V 4 bases and J 7 bases, with 10 bases left between them. CDR3: CASSSLPGGYTF. CDR3 nucleotide sequence: TGTGCCAGCAGTTCCCTGCCAGGTGGCTACACCTTC.

The chain carries TRBV27 and TRBJ1-1; no definite D call. From germline, CDR1 is MNHEY and CDR2 SMNVEV (reference sequence). V was cut by 5 bases and J by 4 bases, with 17 bases left in between. This CDR3 contains 15 residues. The CDR3: CASSGPKGPATEAFF. CDR3 nucleotide sequence: TGTGCCAGCAGTGGTCCGAAAGGACCTGCCACTGAAGCTTTCTTT.

The V gene is TRBV5-1, the J gene TRBJ2-2; TRBD2 matches at 10 bases. The ends lost 5 bases at V and 3 bases at J; junction bases unmatched: 4. The germline V gene encodes CDR1 SGHRS and CDR2 YFSETQ. This CDR3 is built from 15 residues. The CDR3 region has the DNA TGCGCCAGCAGACCCGGGACTAGCGACACCGGGGAGCTGTTTTTT. Amino acids: CASRPGTSDTGELFF. Looking up the rest from reference TRBV5-1 and TRBJ2-2 gives the full variable domain: KAGVTQTPRYLIKTRGQQVTLSCSPISGHRSVSWYQQTPGQGLQFLFEYFSETQRNKGNFPGRFSGRQFSNSRSEMNVSTLELGDSALYLCASRPGTSDTGELFFGEGSRLTVL.